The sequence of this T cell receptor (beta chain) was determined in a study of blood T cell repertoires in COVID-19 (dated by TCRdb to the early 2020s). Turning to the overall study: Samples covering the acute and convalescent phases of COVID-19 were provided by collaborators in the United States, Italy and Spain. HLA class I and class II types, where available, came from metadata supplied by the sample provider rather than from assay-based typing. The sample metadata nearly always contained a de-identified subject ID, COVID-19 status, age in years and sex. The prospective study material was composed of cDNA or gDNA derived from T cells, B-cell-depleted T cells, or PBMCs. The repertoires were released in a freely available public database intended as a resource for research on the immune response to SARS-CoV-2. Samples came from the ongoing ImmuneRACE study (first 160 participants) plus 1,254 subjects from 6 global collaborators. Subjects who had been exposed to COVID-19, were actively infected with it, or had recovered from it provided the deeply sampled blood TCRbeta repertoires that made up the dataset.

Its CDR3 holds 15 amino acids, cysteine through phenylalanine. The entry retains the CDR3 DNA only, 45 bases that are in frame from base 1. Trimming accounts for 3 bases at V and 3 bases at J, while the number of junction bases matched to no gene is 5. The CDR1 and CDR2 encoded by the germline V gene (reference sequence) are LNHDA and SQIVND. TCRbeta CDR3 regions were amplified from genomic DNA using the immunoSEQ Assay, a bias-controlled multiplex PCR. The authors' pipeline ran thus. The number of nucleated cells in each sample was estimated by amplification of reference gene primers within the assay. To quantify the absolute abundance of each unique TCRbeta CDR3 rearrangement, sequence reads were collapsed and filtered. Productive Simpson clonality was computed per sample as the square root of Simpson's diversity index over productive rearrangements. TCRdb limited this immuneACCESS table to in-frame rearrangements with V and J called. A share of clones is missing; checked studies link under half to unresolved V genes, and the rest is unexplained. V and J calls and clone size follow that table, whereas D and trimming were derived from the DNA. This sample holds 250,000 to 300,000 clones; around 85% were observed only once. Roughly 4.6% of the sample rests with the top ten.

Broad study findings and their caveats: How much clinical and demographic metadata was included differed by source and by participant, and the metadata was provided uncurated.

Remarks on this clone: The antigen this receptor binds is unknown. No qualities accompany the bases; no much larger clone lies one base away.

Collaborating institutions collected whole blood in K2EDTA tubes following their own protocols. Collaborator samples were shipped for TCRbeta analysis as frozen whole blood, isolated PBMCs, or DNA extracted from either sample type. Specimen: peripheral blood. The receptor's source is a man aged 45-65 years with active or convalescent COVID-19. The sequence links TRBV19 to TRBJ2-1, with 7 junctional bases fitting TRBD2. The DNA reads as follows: TGTGCCAGTAGTATGTCCCTAGCGGTCTACAATGAGCAGTTCTTC. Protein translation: CASSMSLAVYNEQFF.